What follows are 32 T cell receptor beta chains derived from one specimen sequenced in a study of vaccination and CD4 T cells after COVID-19. Treatment reported: roughly 11-day PBMC culture with coronavirus spike peptide pools or control peptides (ViraFEST assay). These TCRs' antigens remain unknown. Scientists ran DNA taken from cultured CD4+ T cells through the Oncomine TCR Beta short-read assay for sequencing. TCRdb itself ran the PCR reads through MiXCR, one entry per CDR3 protein. The profile shows over 8,000 distinct CDR3 sequences, roughly 64% of them singletons. The sample was CD4+ T cells from blood, cultured in vitro. These receptors were taken from a human donor who had recovered from COVID-19.

The count of this clonotype is one. The J gene is TRBJ2-5, the V gene TRBV7-2; no definite D call. Germline V gene data show CDR1 as SGHTA and CDR2 as FQGNSA. V lost 5 bases and J 5 bases, leaving 6 bases between the germline ends. The CDR3 extends over 11 amino acids. The CDR3 reads CASSVQETQYF. The CDR3 coding sequence is TGTGCCAGCAGCGTACAGGAGACCCAGTACTTC.

V and J are TRBV6-5 and TRBJ1-2; D uncertain. The germline CDR1 and CDR2 sequences are MNHEY and SVGAGI. The germline V and J ends were trimmed by 2 bases and 7 bases, with 17 bases remaining between them. The CDR3 covers 15 residues. CDR3 protein: CASSYEPLTLSGYTF. The CDR3 nucleotides are TGTGCCAGCAGTTACGAGCCACTTACCCTATCTGGCTACACCTTC.

The chain recombines TRBV20-1 with TRBJ2-5, with 7 bases that match TRBD1. The CDR3 runs to 13 residues. With V trimmed by 7 bases and J by 2 bases, 7 bases remained unmatched. Looked up from germline, CDR1 is DFQATT and CDR2 is SNEGSKA (reference sequence). Written as DNA, the CDR3 is TGCAGTGGGGGGACAGACAGACAAGAGACCCAGTACTTC. Protein: CSGGTDRQETQYF.

The J gene is TRBJ2-5, the V gene TRBV10-3; the match to TRBD2 covers 7 bases. V was pared by 9 bases and J by 3 bases, with 7 bases of the junction left unmatched. Germline V gene lookup returns CDR1 ENHRY and CDR2 SYGVKD. CDR3 length equals 13 residues. CDR3 sequence: CAIAGTIEETQYF. DNA for the CDR3: TGTGCCATAGCCGGGACTATCGAAGAGACCCAGTACTTC.

A single count supports this clonotype. V usage is TRBV11-2 and J usage is TRBJ2-7; possibly TRBD2 for D (6 bases). Trimming pared 6 bases from V and 0 bases from J, leaving 15 bases between. CDR3 length equals 15 residues. Germline CDR1 and CDR2: SGHAT and FQNNGV. The CDR3 reads CASRPPGLSSYEQYF. The CDR3 DNA is TGTGCCAGCAGGCCACCGGGACTGAGCTCCTACGAGCAGTACTTC.

This clonotype came up a few times. This chain uses TRBV24-1 with TRBJ2-5; the D is unclear. The CDR3 is 14 residues long. Trimming took 7 bases from V and 1 from J, leaving 12 bases between them. Germline V lookup: CDR1 KGHDR, CDR2 SFDVKD. The CDR3 loop reads CATSRATSQETQYF. The CDR3 DNA follows: TGTGCCACCAGCCGGGCGACCTCCCAAGAGACCCAGTACTTC.

The chain recombines TRBV11-3 with TRBJ2-7, with D uncertain. V lost 0 bases to trimming and J lost 2 bases, with 11 bases between them. CDR1 and CDR2 from the germline V gene are SGHNT and YENEEA. The CDR3 length is 15 residues. The CDR3 reads CASSLDGGRPYEQYF. The DNA of the CDR3 is TGTGCCAGCAGCTTAGATGGCGGCAGACCCTACGAGCAGTACTTC.

The J gene is TRBJ1-1, the V gene TRBV20-1; D remains ambiguous. This CDR3 region has 15 residues. V was clipped by 1 base and J by 0 bases, with 12 bases between them. Germline V gives CDR1 DFQATT, CDR2 SNEGSKA (reference sequence). The CDR3 sequence: CSARAFPNMNTEAFF. CDR3 sequence (DNA): TGCAGTGCTAGAGCCTTCCCCAACATGAACACTGAAGCTTTCTTT.

To note about this clonotype: The junction does not match germline at one end; this may be a read error. The chain has TRBV7-7 and TRBJ2-1; the D gene could be TRBD1 or TRBD2 (5 bases each). CDR1 SSHAT and CDR2 FNYEAQ come from the germline V gene (reference sequence). The CDR3 has 15 residues. The CDR3 DNA reads as TGTGCTAGCAGCCACCCCGGGGCGAACTACAATGAGCAGTTCTTC. Encoded protein: CASSHPGANYNEQFF.

This clonotype occurred once. The chain uses TRBV19 and TRBJ2-2; D unresolved. V lost 3 bases and J 6 bases, leaving 11 bases between the germline ends. The CDR3 runs 14 residues. Germline CDR1 and CDR2: LNHDA and SQIVND (reference sequence). CDR3 nucleotides: TGTGCCAGTAGTATGGCCTCGCTCCCCGGGGAGCTGTTTTTT. Translating it yields CASSMASLPGELFF.

The chain couples TRBV5-1 to TRBJ2-3; D not certain. The germline CDR1 and CDR2 sequences are SGHRS and YFSETQ. Trimming took off 0 bases at V and 2 bases at J, with 7 bases between the two ends. The CDR3 totals 14 residues. CDR3 amino acids: CASSLGQFTDTQYF. In DNA form, the CDR3 reads TGCGCCAGCAGCTTGGGTCAGTTCACAGATACGCAGTATTTT.

The rearrangement uses TRBV11-2 and TRBJ1-2; D gene uncertain. The ends were cut back, 4 bases at V and 8 bases at J, with 17 bases in the middle. Per the germline V gene, CDR1 is SGHAT and CDR2 is FQNNGV. The CDR3 has 14 amino acids. The CDR3 nucleotides are TGTGCCAGCAGCTCAATACACTCGGGCTCGGGCTACACCTTC. Amino acids: CASSSIHSGSGYTF. Looking up the rest from reference TRBV11-2 and TRBJ1-2 gives the full variable domain: EAGVAQSPRYKIIEKRQSVAFWCNPISGHATLYWYQQILGQGPKLLIQFQNNGVVDDSQLPKDRFSAERLKGVDSTLKIQPAKLEDSAVYLCASSSIHSGSGYTFGSGTRLTVV.

Note on this clonotype: Compared with germline, one end of the junction differs, possibly owing to a read error. The chain combines TRBV20-1 with TRBJ2-5; 11 nucleotides agree with TRBD1. From germline, CDR1 is DFQATT and CDR2 SNEGSKA (reference sequence). This CDR3 has 16 amino acids. The CDR3 region is CSALPPWTGGGEAQYF. DNA for the CDR3: TGCAGTGCTCTACCTCCTTGGACAGGGGGCGGAGAGGCCCAGTACTTC.

The chain combines TRBV12-3 or TRBV12-4 with TRBJ2-2; D is unresolved. The CDR3 loop spans 14 amino acids. The V end lost 5 bases, the J end lost 4 bases, and 11 bases lay between the germline ends. The CDR3 bases are TGTGCCAGCAGTCCCCCCTTTGTCACCGGGGAGCTGTTTTTT. This encodes CASSPPFVTGELFF.

The J gene is TRBJ1-5, the V gene TRBV2, with D tentatively TRBD1 (5 bases). The CDR3 spans 16 residues. V gave up 6 bases and J gave up 4 bases, with 19 bases separating them. CDR1 and CDR2 (germline): SNHLY, FYNNEI. In DNA, the CDR3 is TGTGCCAGCAGCCCCCTTGGGGCGGCAGGGAATCAGCCCCAGCATTTT. It codes for CASSPLGAAGNQPQHF.

The chain recombines TRBV7-9 with TRBJ2-5; the D gene is possibly TRBD1 (6 bases). The ends were cut back, 4 bases at V and 7 bases at J, with 13 bases in the middle. This CDR3 comprises 13 residues. Germline CDR1 is SEHNR and CDR2 is FQNEAQ (reference sequence). The CDR3 DNA is TGTGCCAGCAGCTCCCAACAGGGCGGGACCCAGTACTTC. As protein: CASSSQQGGTQYF.

V usage is TRBV7-2 and J usage is TRBJ2-1; TRBD2 aligns across 12 bases. The germline V gene encodes CDR1 SGHTA and CDR2 FQGNSA. V trimming: 4 bases; J trimming: 7 bases; junction bases outside the gene matches: 8. CDR3 size: 16 residues. CDR3 in DNA: TGTGCCAGCAGCTCCCGGACTAGCGGGATCGGGAATGAGCAGTTCTTC. It codes for CASSSRTSGIGNEQFF.

This chain joins TRBV6-1 and TRBJ1-2; D gene unclear. Germline V CDR1 and CDR2: MNHNS, SASEGT. This CDR3 contains 13 residues. Trimming stripped 6 bases from V and 1 base from J, with 9 bases between. For the CDR3, the DNA is TGTGCCAGCAGCCCAACAGATAACTATGGCTACACCTTC. It specifies CASSPTDNYGYTF.

This rearrangement joins TRBV6-1 to TRBJ1-1; D may be TRBD1 (5 bases). V was trimmed by 8 bases and J by 0 bases, leaving 10 bases between them. Germline V CDR1 and CDR2: MNHNS, SASEGT. This CDR3 spans 13 amino acids. The CDR3 DNA reads TGTGCCAGCCGGATGGGGGTGAACACTGAAGCTTTCTTT. Its translation is CASRMGVNTEAFF.

V usage is TRBV30 and J usage is TRBJ1-2; TRBD1 matches at 7 bases. The V gene's germline CDR1 is GTSNPN and CDR2 SVGIG (reference sequence). Losses at the gene ends were 7 bases for V and 1 base for J; bases not matched to a gene: 12. This CDR3 is 15 amino acids long. CDR3 nucleotide sequence: TGTGCCTTACGTTCCGGGACAGACTTTAACTATGGCTACACCTTC. It encodes CALRSGTDFNYGYTF.

V gene TRBV12-3 or TRBV12-4 combines with J gene TRBJ2-7, with D possibly called TRBD1 or TRBD2 (5 bases each). The CDR3 consists of 14 residues. V lost 5 bases, J lost 2 bases, and 13 bases lay in between. CDR3 sequence: CASSEWGKPYEQYF. The CDR3 nucleotides read TGTGCCAGCAGTGAGTGGGGGAAACCCTACGAGCAGTACTTC.

The chain has TRBV27 and TRBJ2-7; no clear D. CDR3 length: 15 amino acids. Trimming left V 3 bases short and J 3 bases short, with 15 bases between. Germline CDR1 reads MNHEY; CDR2 reads SMNVEV (reference sequence). The DNA for the CDR3 is TGTGCCAGCAGTTTCTCTGGCATACGGAACTACGAGCAGTACTTC. Amino acids: CASSFSGIRNYEQYF.

The chain has TRBV7-6 and TRBJ2-7; 10 positions match TRBD2. V was pared by 0 bases and J by 7 bases, with 6 bases of the junction left unmatched. Germline V gene data show CDR1 as SGHVS and CDR2 as FNYEAQ. The CDR3 totals 15 residues. CDR3 sequence: CASSLASGGAREQYF. Written as DNA, the CDR3 is TGTGCCAGCAGCTTAGCCAGCGGGGGGGCCCGTGAGCAGTACTTC.

J is TRBJ1-5 and V is TRBV19, with D possibly TRBD1 on 6 matching bases. V lost 3 bases, J lost 4 bases, and 7 bases lay in between. The germline V gene encodes CDR1 LNHDA and CDR2 SQIVND (reference sequence). The CDR3 has 13 residues. The CDR3 nucleotides read TGTGCCAGTAGTATGGACAGAAATCAGCCCCAGCATTTT. It translates to CASSMDRNQPQHF.

J is TRBJ1-2 and V is TRBV20-1; maybe TRBD1 (6 bases). The CDR3 length is 14 residues. V lost 0 bases, J lost 5 bases, and 13 bases lay in between. Germline assignment: CDR1 DFQATT and CDR2 SNEGSKA (reference sequence). CDR3 DNA: TGCAGTGCTAGAGAACCACAGGGAGGTTATGGCTACACCTTC. It translates to CSAREPQGGYGYTF.

The chain carries TRBV20-1 and TRBJ2-7; D is unclear. Germline V gene sequence: CDR1 DFQATT, CDR2 SNEGSKA (reference sequence). Trimming shortened V by 4 bases and J by 4 bases, and 20 bases separated the two germline ends. The CDR3 has 15 amino acids. The CDR3: CSATKSVSPAYEQYF. DNA for the CDR3: TGCAGTGCTACAAAATCCGTTAGCCCCGCTTACGAGCAGTACTTC.

The chain is built from TRBV5-1 and TRBJ1-2, with D unresolved. This CDR3 is 13 amino acids long. The V and J ends lost 2 bases and 3 bases respectively, with 8 bases between them. Germline CDR1 is SGHRS and CDR2 is YFSETQ. The CDR3 coding sequence is TGCGCCAGCAGCTTTACGCAGGACTATGGCTACACCTTC. It is translated as CASSFTQDYGYTF.

This clonotype was picked up a small number of times. The chain couples TRBV7-9 to TRBJ2-7, with D perhaps matching TRBD1 (5 bases). The length of the CDR3 is 13 residues. V shed 5 bases and J shed 2 bases, with 10 bases lying between them. Looked up from germline, CDR1 is SEHNR and CDR2 is FQNEAQ (reference sequence). CDR3 amino acids: CASSEGATYEQYF. CDR3 coding DNA: TGTGCCAGCAGCGAAGGGGCTACCTACGAGCAGTACTTC.

The chain is built from TRBV6-1 and TRBJ1-2; 8 nucleotides align to TRBD1. V shed 7 bases and J 2 bases; nucleotides not matched to a gene: 6. The CDR3 is made up of 14 amino acids. Germline-derived CDR1 and CDR2 are MNHNS and SASEGT. Written as DNA, the CDR3 is TGTGCCAGCATGCGGGACAGGCTAAACTATGGCTACACCTTC. This encodes CASMRDRLNYGYTF.

The rearrangement uses TRBV19 and TRBJ2-3, with 10 bases identical to TRBD2. There are 16 residues in the CDR3. V was pared by 6 bases and J by 4 bases, with 10 bases of the junction left unmatched. Germline V gene data show CDR1 as LNHDA and CDR2 as SQIVND (reference sequence). The CDR3 region has the DNA TGTGCCAGTAGGACTCCGAGTAGCGGGGGGCCAGATACGCAGTATTTT. Residues: CASRTPSSGGPDTQYF.

The chain employs TRBV7-8 and TRBJ1-4; tentatively, D is TRBD1 (5 bases). V was cut by 5 bases and J by 4 bases, with 14 bases left in between. CDR1 and CDR2 (germline): SGHVS, FQNEAQ. The CDR3 is 15 amino acids. CDR3 nucleotides: TGTGCCAGCAGCCTCATGGGGGGGGATAATGAAAAACTGTTTTTT. Translation gives CASSLMGGDNEKLFF.

The chain recombines TRBV7-2 with TRBJ2-2; the match to TRBD1 covers 10 bases. The CDR3 spans 16 residues. The V and J ends lost 5 bases and 2 bases, in that order; junction bases with no gene match: 5. The germline gives CDR1 SGHTA, CDR2 FQGNSA. The CDR3 loop is CASSPGTGANTGELFF. The CDR3 DNA reads as TGTGCCAGCAGCCCGGGGACAGGGGCTAACACCGGGGAGCTGTTTTTT.